This T cell receptor beta chain derives from a study of circulating and synovial CD4+ cells in juvenile arthritis. Details on this clone: The antigen is not known.

This table comes from immunoSEQ multiplex PCR, and its TCRdb copy is limited to in-frame clones, with some not included. The data hold 3,500 to 4,500 clones, with over 75% observed a single time. Samples derive from patients with active juvenile idiopathic arthritis. General study results and limits: These blood cells shared more CDR3 sequences with synovium than bulk blood. CPL versus bulk CD4 samples: T cell genome counts differed by at least an order of magnitude. Diversity here was lower than in bulk blood CD4 cells.

The CDR3 contains 15 residues. V dropped 6 bases and J dropped 5; count of bases not matched to a gene: 8. Germline V gene sequence: CDR1 LNHDA, CDR2 SQIVND (reference sequence). Sequenced: CD4+ T cells from synovial fluid. The TCR originated in a human donor with juvenile idiopathic arthritis. The chain has TRBV19 and TRBJ1-5; 9 nucleotides match TRBD1. DNA for the CDR3: TGTGCCAGTAGAGGTTCGGGACAGGGCCATCAGCCCCAGCATTTT. Translation gives CASRGSGQGHQPQHF.